This entry concerns a single T cell receptor beta chain. The CDR3 is 15 amino acids. The germline CDR1 and CDR2 sequences are LGHDT and YNNKEL (reference sequence). J gave up 3 bases and V 4 bases, and 4 bases lay outside the gene matches. The sample belongs to a study of blood T cell repertoires in COVID-19. Assay: immunoSEQ multiplex PCR; the TCRdb copy retains only in-frame clones and omits some. The sample contains a few hundred thousand clones, around nine tenths of which appear only once. This chain uses TRBV3-1 (or the pseudogene TRBV3-2) with TRBJ2-7; 12 bases match TRBD2. This receptor was taken from a human donor in a cohort sampled during active COVID-19. Source material: peripheral blood. As DNA, the CDR3 is TGTGCCAGCAGCCTACTAGCGGGAGGAGTCTACGAGCAGTACTTC. Encoded protein: CASSLLAGGVYEQYF.